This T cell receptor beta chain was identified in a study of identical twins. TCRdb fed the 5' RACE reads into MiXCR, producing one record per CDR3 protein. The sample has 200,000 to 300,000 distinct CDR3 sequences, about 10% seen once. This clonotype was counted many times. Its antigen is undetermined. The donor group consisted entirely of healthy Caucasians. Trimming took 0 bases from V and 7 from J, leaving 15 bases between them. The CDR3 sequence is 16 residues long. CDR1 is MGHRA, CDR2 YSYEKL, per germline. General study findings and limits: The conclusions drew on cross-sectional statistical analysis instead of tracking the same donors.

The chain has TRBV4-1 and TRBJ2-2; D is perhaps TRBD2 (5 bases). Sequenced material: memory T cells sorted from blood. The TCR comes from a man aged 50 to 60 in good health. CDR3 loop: CASSQEAGKSGGELFF. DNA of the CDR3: TGCGCCAGCAGCCAAGAGGCGGGTAAATCAGGCGGGGAGCTGTTTTTT.